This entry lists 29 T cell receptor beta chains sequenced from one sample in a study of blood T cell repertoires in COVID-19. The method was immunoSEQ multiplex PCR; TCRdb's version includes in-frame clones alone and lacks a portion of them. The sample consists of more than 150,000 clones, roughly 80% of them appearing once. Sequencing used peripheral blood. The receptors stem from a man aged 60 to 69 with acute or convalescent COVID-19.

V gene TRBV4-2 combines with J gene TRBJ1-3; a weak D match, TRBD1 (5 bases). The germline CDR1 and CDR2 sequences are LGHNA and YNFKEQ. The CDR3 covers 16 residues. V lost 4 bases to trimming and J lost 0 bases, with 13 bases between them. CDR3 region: CASSPQTVISGNTIYF. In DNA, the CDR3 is TGTGCCAGCAGCCCTCAGACAGTTATCTCTGGAAACACCATATATTTT.

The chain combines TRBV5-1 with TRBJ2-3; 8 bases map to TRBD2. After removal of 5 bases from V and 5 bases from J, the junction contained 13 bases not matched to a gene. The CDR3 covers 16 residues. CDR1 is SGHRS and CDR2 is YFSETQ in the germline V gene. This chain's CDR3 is CASRGALAGERDTQYF. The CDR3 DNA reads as TGCGCCAGCAGGGGAGCGCTAGCGGGCGAACGAGATACGCAGTATTTT.

Written as DNA, the CDR3 is TGCGCCAGCAGCTATACGGGGGATACTAGCACAGATACGCAGTATTTT. This gives the protein CASSYTGDTSTDTQYF. J is TRBJ2-3 and V is TRBV5-1, with a tentative D call TRBD2 (6 bases). Germline assignment: CDR1 SGHRS and CDR2 YFSETQ. V was trimmed by 3 bases and J by 0 bases, leaving 14 bases between them. The CDR3 length is 16 residues.

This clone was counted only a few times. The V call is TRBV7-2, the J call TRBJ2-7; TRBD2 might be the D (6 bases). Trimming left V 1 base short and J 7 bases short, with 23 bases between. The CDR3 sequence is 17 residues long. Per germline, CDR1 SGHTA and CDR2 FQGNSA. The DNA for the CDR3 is TGTGCCAGCAGCTTAGGGTTGACCGGGACTCCCCTAGGTGAGCAGTACTTC. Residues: CASSLGLTGTPLGEQYF.

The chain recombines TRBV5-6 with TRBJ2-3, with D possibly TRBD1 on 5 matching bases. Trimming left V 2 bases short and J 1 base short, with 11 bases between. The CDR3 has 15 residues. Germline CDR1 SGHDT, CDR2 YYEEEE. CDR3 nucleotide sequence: TGTGCCAGCAGCTTCCGTGACAGACGCACAGATACGCAGTATTTT. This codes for CASSFRDRRTDTQYF. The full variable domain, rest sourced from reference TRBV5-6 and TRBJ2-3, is DAGVTQSPTHLIKTRGQQVTLRCSPKSGHDTVSWYQQALGQGPQFIFQYYEEEERQRGNFPDRFSGHQFPNYSSELNVNALLLGDSALYLCASSFRDRRTDTQYFGPGTRLTVL.

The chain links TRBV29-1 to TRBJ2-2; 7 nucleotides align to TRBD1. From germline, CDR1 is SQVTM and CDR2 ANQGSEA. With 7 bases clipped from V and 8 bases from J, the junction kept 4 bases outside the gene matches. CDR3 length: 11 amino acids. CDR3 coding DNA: TGCAGCGGTAGACAGGGAGGGGAGCTGTTTTTT. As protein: CSGRQGGELFF.

Here the CDR3 DNA reads TGCGCCAGCAAATCTCCAGGGGCAGATACGCAGTATTTT. Its protein product is CASKSPGADTQYF. The V call is TRBV5-1, the J call TRBJ2-3, with D possibly matching TRBD1 (6 bases). Trimming left V 6 bases short and J 4 bases short, with 12 bases between. The CDR3 loop spans 13 amino acids. Germline values: CDR1 SGHRS, CDR2 YFSETQ.

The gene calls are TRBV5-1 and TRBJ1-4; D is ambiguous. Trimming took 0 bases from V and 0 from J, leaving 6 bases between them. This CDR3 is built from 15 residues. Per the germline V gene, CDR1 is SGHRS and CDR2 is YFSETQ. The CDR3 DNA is TGCGCCAGCAGCTTGGCGCAGGCAACTAATGAAAAACTGTTTTTT. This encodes CASSLAQATNEKLFF.

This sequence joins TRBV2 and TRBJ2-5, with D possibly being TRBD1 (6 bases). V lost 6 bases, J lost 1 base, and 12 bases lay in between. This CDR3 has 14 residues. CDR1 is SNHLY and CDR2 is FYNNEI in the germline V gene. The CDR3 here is CASRYRDTQETQYF. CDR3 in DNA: TGTGCCAGCAGGTACCGGGACACCCAAGAGACCCAGTACTTC.

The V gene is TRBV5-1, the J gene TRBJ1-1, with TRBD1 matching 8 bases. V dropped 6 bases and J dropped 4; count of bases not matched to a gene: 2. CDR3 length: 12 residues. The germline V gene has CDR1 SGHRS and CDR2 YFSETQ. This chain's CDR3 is CASNDRGTEAFF. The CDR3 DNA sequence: TGCGCCAGCAATGACAGGGGCACTGAAGCTTTCTTT.

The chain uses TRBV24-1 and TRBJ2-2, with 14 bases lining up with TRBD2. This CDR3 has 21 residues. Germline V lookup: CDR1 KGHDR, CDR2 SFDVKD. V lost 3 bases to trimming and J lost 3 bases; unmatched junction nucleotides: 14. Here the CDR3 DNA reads TGTGCCACCAGTGATCGACCTGGACTAGCGGGAGGCTCGTGGGACACCGGGGAGCTGTTTTTT. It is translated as CATSDRPGLAGGSWDTGELFF.

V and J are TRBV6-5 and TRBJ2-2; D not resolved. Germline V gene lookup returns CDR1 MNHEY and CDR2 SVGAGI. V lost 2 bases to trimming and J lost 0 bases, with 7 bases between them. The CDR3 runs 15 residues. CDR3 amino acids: CASSYQIANTGELFF. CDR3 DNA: TGTGCCAGCAGTTACCAGATCGCGAACACCGGGGAGCTGTTTTTT.

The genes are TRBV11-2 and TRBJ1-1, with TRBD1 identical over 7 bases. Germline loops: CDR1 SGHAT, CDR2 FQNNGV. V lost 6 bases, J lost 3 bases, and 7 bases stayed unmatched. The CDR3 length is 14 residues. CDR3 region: CASRSYRGYTEAFF. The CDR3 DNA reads TGTGCCAGCAGGTCCTACAGGGGATACACTGAAGCTTTCTTT.

DNA for the CDR3: TGTGCCAGCAGTACCGGGGAGACCTACGAGCAGTACTTC. This sequence encodes CASSTGETYEQYF. J is TRBJ2-7 and V is TRBV6-6; D is possibly TRBD2 (5 bases). Germline CDR1 MNHNY, CDR2 SVGAGI (reference sequence). The CDR3 sequence is 13 residues long. With 5 bases removed from V and 2 bases from J, the gap between germline ends came to 10 bases.

CDR3 loop: CASSVEGGRYNEQFF. Here the CDR3 DNA reads TGTGCCAGCAGCGTAGAAGGTGGCAGGTACAATGAGCAGTTCTTC. The chain couples TRBV9 to TRBJ2-1; no firm D call. This CDR3 comprises 15 residues. Germline loops: CDR1 SGDLS, CDR2 YYNGEE. Trimming took 0 bases from V and 4 from J, leaving 11 bases between them.

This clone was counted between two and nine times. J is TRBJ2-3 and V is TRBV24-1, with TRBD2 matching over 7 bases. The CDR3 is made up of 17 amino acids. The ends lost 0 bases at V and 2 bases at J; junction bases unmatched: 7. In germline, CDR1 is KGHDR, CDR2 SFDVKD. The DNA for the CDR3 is TGTGCCACCAGTGATTTGCGGCGAGCGGGGCCCACAGATACGCAGTATTTT. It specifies CATSDLRRAGPTDTQYF.

The CDR3: CASSLVGRTDNYYGYTF. In nucleotides, the CDR3 is TGTGCCAGCAGCTTAGTGGGAAGGACAGACAACTACTATGGCTACACCTTC. The J gene is TRBJ1-2, the V gene TRBV7-2; TRBD1 might be the D (6 bases). This CDR3 region has 17 residues. V shed 1 base and J shed 3 bases, with 18 bases lying between them. Germline loops: CDR1 SGHTA, CDR2 FQGNSA.

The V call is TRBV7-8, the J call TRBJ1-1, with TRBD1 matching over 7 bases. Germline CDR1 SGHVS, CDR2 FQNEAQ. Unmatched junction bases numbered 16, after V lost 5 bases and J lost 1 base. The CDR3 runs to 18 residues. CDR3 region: CASSQHLTRQGPNTEAFF. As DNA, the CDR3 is TGTGCCAGCAGCCAACACCTGACCCGACAGGGCCCGAACACTGAAGCTTTCTTT.

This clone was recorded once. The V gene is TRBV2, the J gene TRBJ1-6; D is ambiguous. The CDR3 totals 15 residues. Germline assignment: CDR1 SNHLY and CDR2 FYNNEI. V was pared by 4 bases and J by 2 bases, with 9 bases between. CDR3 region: CASSGESTYNSPLHF. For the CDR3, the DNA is TGTGCCAGCAGTGGGGAGAGCACCTATAATTCACCCCTCCACTTT.

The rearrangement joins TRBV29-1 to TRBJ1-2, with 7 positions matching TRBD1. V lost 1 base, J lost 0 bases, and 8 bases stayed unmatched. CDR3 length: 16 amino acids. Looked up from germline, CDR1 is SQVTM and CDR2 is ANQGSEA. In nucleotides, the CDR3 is TGCAGCGTTGAAGGATCCTGGGGGACAGCTAACTATGGCTACACCTTC. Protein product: CSVEGSWGTANYGYTF.

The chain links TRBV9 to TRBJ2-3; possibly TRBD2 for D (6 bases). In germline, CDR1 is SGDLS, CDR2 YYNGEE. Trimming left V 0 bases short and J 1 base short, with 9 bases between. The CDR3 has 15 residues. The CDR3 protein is CASSVGDWRTDTQYF. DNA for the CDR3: TGTGCCAGCAGCGTAGGGGACTGGCGCACAGATACGCAGTATTTT.

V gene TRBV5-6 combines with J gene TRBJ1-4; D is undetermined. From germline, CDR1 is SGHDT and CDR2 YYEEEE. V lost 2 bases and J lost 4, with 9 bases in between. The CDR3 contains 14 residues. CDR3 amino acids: CASSLYGNNEKLFF. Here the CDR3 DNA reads TGTGCCAGCAGCTTATACGGGAATAATGAAAAACTGTTTTTT.

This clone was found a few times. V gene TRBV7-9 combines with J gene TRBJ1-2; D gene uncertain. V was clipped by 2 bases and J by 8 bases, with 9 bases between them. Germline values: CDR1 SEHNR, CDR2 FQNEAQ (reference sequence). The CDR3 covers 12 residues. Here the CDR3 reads CASSLITGGYTF. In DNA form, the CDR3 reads TGTGCCAGCAGCTTAATAACGGGGGGCTACACCTTC. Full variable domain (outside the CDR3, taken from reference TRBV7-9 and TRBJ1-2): DTGVSQNPRHKITKRGQNVTFRCDPISEHNRLYWYRQTLGQGPEFLTYFQNEAQLEKSRLLSDRFSAERPKGSFSTLEIQRTEQGDSAMYLCASSLITGGYTFGSGTRLTVV.

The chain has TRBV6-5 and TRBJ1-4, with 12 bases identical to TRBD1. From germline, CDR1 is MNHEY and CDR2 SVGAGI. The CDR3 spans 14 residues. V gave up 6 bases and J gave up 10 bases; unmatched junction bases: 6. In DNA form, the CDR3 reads TGTGCCAGCAGGGATCCGGGACAGGGGGCAAAACTGTTTTTT. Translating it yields CASRDPGQGAKLFF.

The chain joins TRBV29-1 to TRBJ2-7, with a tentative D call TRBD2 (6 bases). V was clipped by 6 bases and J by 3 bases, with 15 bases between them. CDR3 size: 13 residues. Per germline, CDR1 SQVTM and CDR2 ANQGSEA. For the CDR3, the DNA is TGCAGCGTCGAACGGCGGGGCGACTACGAGCAGTACTTC. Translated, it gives CSVERRGDYEQYF.

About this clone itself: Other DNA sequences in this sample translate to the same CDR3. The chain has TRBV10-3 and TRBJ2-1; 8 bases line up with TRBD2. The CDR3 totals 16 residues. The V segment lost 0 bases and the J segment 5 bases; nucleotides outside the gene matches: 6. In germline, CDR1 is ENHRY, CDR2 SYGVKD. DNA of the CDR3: TGTGCCATCAGTGAGTCGGGGACTAGGATCAACAATGAGCAGTTCTTC. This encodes CAISESGTRINNEQFF.

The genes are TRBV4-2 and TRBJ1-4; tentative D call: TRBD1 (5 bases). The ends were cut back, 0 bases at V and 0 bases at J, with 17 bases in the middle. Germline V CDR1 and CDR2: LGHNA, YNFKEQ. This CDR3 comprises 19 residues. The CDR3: CASSQDYHRGSATNEKLFF. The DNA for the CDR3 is TGTGCCAGCAGCCAAGATTATCATCGGGGGTCCGCAACTAATGAAAAACTGTTTTTT.

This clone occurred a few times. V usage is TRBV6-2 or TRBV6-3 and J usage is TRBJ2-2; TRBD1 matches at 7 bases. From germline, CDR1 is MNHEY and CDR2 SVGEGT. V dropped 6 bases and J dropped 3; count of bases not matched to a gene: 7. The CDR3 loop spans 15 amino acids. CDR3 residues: CASSLRDRHTGELFF. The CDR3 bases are TGTGCCAGCAGCCTCCGGGACAGACACACCGGGGAGCTGTTTTTT.

This CDR3 is CASSIRTGSYGYTF. The CDR3 nucleotides read TGTGCCAGCAGTATTCGCACAGGGTCCTATGGCTACACCTTC. This chain joins TRBV6-5 and TRBJ1-2, with D perhaps TRBD1 (6 bases). The CDR3 spans 14 residues. CDR1 is MNHEY and CDR2 is SVGAGI in the germline V gene. Trimming left V 5 bases short and J 4 bases short, with 14 bases between.